This T cell receptor beta chain was observed in a study of T cell responses to AZD1222 COVID-19 vaccine. Sequenced by immunoSEQ multiplex PCR; TCRdb stores in-frame clones only, minus some. The data contain 150,000 to 200,000 clones, 80% to 95% of them singletons. Of note for this clone: Antigen unknown.

Study-level findings and limits: Donor demographics were predominantly white British with a female majority; clonal diversity may be underestimated.

Germline V lookup: CDR1 SGHTA, CDR2 FQGNSA. V gave up 5 bases and J gave up 6 bases; unmatched junction bases: 10. This CDR3 has 15 residues. The sequencing here drew on peripheral blood, taken on day 0 of AZD1222 vaccination. The chain has TRBV7-2 and TRBJ2-7; 10 nucleotides agree with TRBD2. The sequence derives from an adult in good health. The CDR3 DNA is TGTGCCAGCAGCACTAGCGGGGCGAGGGGTGGCGAGCAGTACTTC. It encodes CASSTSGARGGEQYF.